The 25 T cell receptor beta chains below all came from one sample that was sequenced in a study of blood T cell repertoires in COVID-19. TCRdb keeps only in-frame clones here, not all; method: immunoSEQ multiplex PCR. The table shows about 140,000 clones, with 80% to 90% occurring only once. The material sequenced was peripheral blood. The receptors derive from a man in his 60s with active or convalescent COVID-19.

This clone has a handful of counts. The chain has TRBV5-1 and TRBJ1-4; D unresolved. V was shortened by 3 bases and J by 5 bases, with 23 bases between the two germline ends. The V gene's germline CDR1 is SGHRS and CDR2 YFSETQ. The CDR3 extends over 18 amino acids. CDR3: CASSSTLDTTGMNEKLFF. Here the CDR3 DNA reads TGCGCCAGCAGCTCCACCCTTGACACGACCGGGATGAATGAAAAACTGTTTTTT.

The chain employs TRBV12-3 or TRBV12-4 and TRBJ2-7; 10 bases agree with TRBD2. V was clipped by 6 bases and J by 5 bases; unmatched bases: 4. CDR3 length: 13 residues. The CDR3 DNA sequence: TGTGCCAGCAGGATGAGCGGGAGGGACGAGCAGTACTTC. It is translated as CASRMSGRDEQYF.

Only one count was recorded for this clone. V is TRBV7-2 and J is TRBJ2-5; 8 bases are a match to TRBD1. The CDR3 is 14 residues long. From germline, CDR1 is SGHTA and CDR2 FQGNSA. Germline trimming cut 5 bases from V and 1 base from J; bases unmatched to any gene: 3. CDR3 nucleotide sequence: TGTGCCAGCAGCAGAGGACAGGGCCAAGAGACCCAGTACTTC. Residues: CASSRGQGQETQYF.

This chain joins TRBV10-3 and TRBJ1-2; 9 nucleotides match TRBD1. Germline CDR1 ENHRY, CDR2 SYGVKD. CDR3 length: 13 residues. Trimming at V came to 5 bases and at J to 6 bases, leaving 4 bases not matched to a gene. The CDR3 is CAISPGTGNGYTF. CDR3 bases: TGTGCCATCAGTCCCGGGACAGGGAATGGCTACACCTTC.

The chain is built from TRBV30 and TRBJ1-5, with D possibly TRBD1 on 6 matching bases. Germline CDR1 reads GTSNPN; CDR2 reads SVGIG (reference sequence). There are 14 residues in the CDR3. Trimming pared 3 bases from V and 3 bases from J, leaving 12 bases between. In DNA, the CDR3 is TGTGCCTGGAGCACCGGGACACCCAATCAGCCCCAGCATTTT. Encoded protein: CAWSTGTPNQPQHF.

The CDR3 nucleotides read TGTGCCAGCAGCTTAGCAGGACAGGGGTTGGACACCGGGGAGCTGTTTTTT. Amino acids: CASSLAGQGLDTGELFF. The gene calls are TRBV7-2 and TRBJ2-2, with TRBD1 matching over 9 bases. This CDR3 comprises 17 residues. Trimming at V came to 0 bases and at J to 3 bases, leaving 5 bases not matched to a gene. Per germline, CDR1 SGHTA and CDR2 FQGNSA.

The chain combines TRBV6-1 with TRBJ2-2; D is perhaps TRBD2 (6 bases). CDR1 and CDR2 (germline): MNHNS, SASEGT. With 0 bases removed from V and 9 bases from J, the gap between germline ends came to 8 bases. The CDR3 has 13 amino acids. CDR3 in DNA: TGTGCCAGCAGTGAAGCGGGAGGATGGGAGCTGTTTTTT. Residues: CASSEAGGWELFF.

The rearrangement uses TRBV19 and TRBJ1-2; D is possibly TRBD1 (6 bases). The CDR3 is 14 amino acids. Deletions cut 5 bases from V and 5 bases from J, with 15 bases between. CDR1 LNHDA and CDR2 SQIVND come from the germline V gene (reference sequence). CDR3 in amino acids: CASSLLGTSYGYTF. Written as DNA, the CDR3 is TGTGCCAGTAGTTTATTGGGGACAAGTTATGGCTACACCTTC.

The chain is built from TRBV9 and TRBJ2-1, with 11 nucleotides matching TRBD1. The CDR3 totals 15 residues. Germline lookup yields CDR1 SGDLS and CDR2 YYNGEE. Trimming cost V 3 bases and J 4 bases; bases outside gene matches: 3. The CDR3 DNA reads as TGTGCCAGCAGCGAGGGACAGGGGGTATACAATGAGCAGTTCTTC. Its translation: CASSEGQGVYNEQFF.

The chain couples TRBV11-2 to TRBJ2-1; TRBD2 agrees at 8 bases. Germline V gene data show CDR1 as SGHAT and CDR2 as FQNNGV. Unmatched junction bases numbered 16, after V lost 5 bases and J lost 7 bases. The CDR3 is 17 residues long. The CDR3 here is CASSVTRAAGGGNEQFF. CDR3 nucleotide sequence: TGTGCCAGCAGCGTCACACGGGCTGCCGGGGGGGGAAATGAGCAGTTCTTC.

V is TRBV6-5 and J is TRBJ1-2; D gene ambiguous. The germline V gene has CDR1 MNHEY and CDR2 SVGAGI. Trimming pared 6 bases from V and 2 bases from J, leaving 7 bases between. CDR3 length: 12 amino acids. Here the CDR3 reads CASSEGNYGYTF. The CDR3 nucleotides read TGTGCCAGCAGCGAGGGCAACTATGGCTACACCTTC.

V is TRBV5-4 and J is TRBJ1-3, with D possibly being TRBD1 (5 bases). This CDR3 contains 15 residues. Germline V lookup: CDR1 SGHNT, CDR2 YYREEE (reference sequence). The ends were cut back, 0 bases at V and 1 base at J, with 8 bases in the middle. CDR3 bases: TGTGCCAGCAGCTTGGGAGCAGGGTCTGGAAACACCATATATTTT. It codes for CASSLGAGSGNTIYF.

The rearrangement links TRBV28 to TRBJ2-1; D is possibly TRBD2 (7 bases). V was cut by 11 bases and J by 6 bases, with 23 bases left in between. CDR3 length equals 15 residues. CDR1 is MDHEN and CDR2 is SYDVKM in the germline V gene. The DNA for the CDR3 is TGTGCCGGTTCCGTCACAGGGAGGGGCCTCAATGAGCAGTTCTTC. Residues: CAGSVTGRGLNEQFF.

The chain couples TRBV27 to TRBJ2-7; 7 bases are shared with TRBD1. The junction had 6 bases not matched to a gene; V was cut back by 4 bases and J by 0 bases. CDR1 MNHEY and CDR2 SMNVEV come from the germline V gene (reference sequence). The CDR3 loop spans 15 amino acids. The chain's CDR3 is CASSSGTANSYEQYF. The CDR3 region has the DNA TGTGCCAGCAGTTCCGGGACAGCGAACTCCTACGAGCAGTACTTC.

The chain carries TRBV28 and TRBJ1-2, with 12 bases matching TRBD1. The CDR3 has 16 residues. The V gene end was trimmed by 7 bases and the J gene end by 4 bases; junction bases not matched to a gene: 10. The V gene's germline CDR1 is MDHEN and CDR2 SYDVKM. DNA for the CDR3: TGTGCCAGCACCGGGACAGGGGGCGCAGGAGGCTATGGCTACACCTTC. Translating gives CASTGTGGAGGYGYTF.

V and J are TRBV28 and TRBJ1-3; D is perhaps TRBD1 (5 bases). The CDR3 spans 15 residues. Per germline, CDR1 MDHEN and CDR2 SYDVKM. Trimming took off 3 bases at V and 4 bases at J, with 13 bases between the two ends. CDR3 in amino acids: CASSLRDVRGNTIYF. Written as DNA, the CDR3 is TGTGCCAGCAGTTTGCGGGACGTGCGGGGAAACACCATATATTTT.

This clone was found once. The chain employs TRBV28 and TRBJ2-7; 9 positions agree with TRBD1. The junction had 7 bases not matched to a gene; V was cut back by 8 bases and J by 5 bases. From germline, CDR1 is MDHEN and CDR2 SYDVKM. The CDR3 totals 13 residues. CDR3 amino acids: CASFNRGLNEQYF. In nucleotides, the CDR3 is TGTGCCAGCTTCAACAGGGGGCTGAACGAGCAGTACTTC.

This clone was detected only once. The chain is built from TRBV3-1 (or the pseudogene TRBV3-2) and TRBJ1-3; D is possibly TRBD1 (5 bases). V gave up 3 bases and J gave up 4 bases, with 19 bases separating them. CDR1 and CDR2 from the germline V gene are LGHDT and YNNKEL (reference sequence). CDR3 length equals 17 residues. Here the CDR3 reads CASSHQGYQGPGNTIYF. DNA for the CDR3: TGTGCCAGCAGCCACCAGGGATACCAGGGCCCCGGAAACACCATATATTTT.

The chain employs TRBV5-4 and TRBJ2-5, with 7 positions matching TRBD1. This CDR3 is built from 15 residues. In germline, CDR1 is SGHNT, CDR2 YYREEE (reference sequence). The ends lost 4 bases at V and 7 bases at J; junction bases unmatched: 13. DNA for the CDR3: TGTGCCAGCAGCATAAGGACAGGATCCTCCGGGACCCAGTACTTC. It encodes CASSIRTGSSGTQYF.

This clone appeared a single time. This sequence joins TRBV28 and TRBJ1-2; tentative D call: TRBD1 (5 bases). Trimming took 2 bases from V and 4 from J, leaving 11 bases between them. The CDR3 has 14 amino acids. Germline assignment: CDR1 MDHEN and CDR2 SYDVKM. The CDR3 protein is CASSLVPGIYGYTF. For the CDR3, the DNA is TGTGCCAGCAGTTTAGTCCCAGGGATCTATGGCTACACCTTC.

The genes are TRBV18 and TRBJ2-3; TRBD1 is a possible D gene (6 bases). The germline V and J ends were trimmed by 3 bases and 3 bases, with 16 bases remaining between them. The CDR3 is 16 residues long. Germline-derived CDR1 and CDR2 are KGHSH and LQKENI. This chain's CDR3 is CASSPLQGQSTDTQYF. The DNA of the CDR3 is TGTGCCAGCTCACCTCTACAGGGCCAATCTACAGATACGCAGTATTTT. Full variable domain (rest looked up from reference TRBV18 and TRBJ2-3): NAGVMQNPRHLVRRRGQEARLRCSPMKGHSHVYWYRQLPEEGLKFMVYLQKENIIDESGMPKERFSAEFPKEGPSILRIQQVVRGDSAAYFCASSPLQGQSTDTQYFGPGTRLTVL.

The chain uses TRBV2 and TRBJ1-6, with no clear D. V was pared by 6 bases and J by 8 bases, with 17 bases between. CDR3 length equals 15 residues. The germline CDR1 and CDR2 sequences are SNHLY and FYNNEI. The CDR3 sequence is CASRASDTRDSPLHF. As DNA, the CDR3 is TGTGCCAGCAGGGCTTCCGACACTCGAGATTCACCCCTCCACTTT.

The chain recombines TRBV24-1 with TRBJ2-1; 8 nucleotides match TRBD2. With V trimmed by 6 bases and J by 4 bases, 4 bases remained unmatched. This CDR3 spans 14 amino acids. Germline V gene data show CDR1 as KGHDR and CDR2 as SFDVKD. The CDR3 sequence: CATSLSSGYNEQFF. CDR3 nucleotide sequence: TGTGCCACCAGTTTGTCTAGCGGGTACAATGAGCAGTTCTTC.

The CDR3 region is CASSQGQGISTEAFF. CDR3 coding DNA: TGCGCCAGCAGCCAAGGACAGGGTATAAGCACTGAAGCTTTCTTT. This chain links TRBV4-1 with TRBJ1-1, with TRBD1 matching over 7 bases. Germline V gene data show CDR1 as MGHRA and CDR2 as YSYEKL. The V gene end was trimmed by 1 base and the J gene end by 4 bases; junction bases not matched to a gene: 6. The CDR3 contains 15 residues.

The rearrangement uses TRBV5-4 and TRBJ1-2; D gene uncertain. The CDR3 covers 12 residues. The ends were cut back, 5 bases at V and 6 bases at J, with 11 bases in the middle. From germline, CDR1 is SGHNT and CDR2 YYREEE (reference sequence). CDR3 sequence: CASSFVYDGYTF. The CDR3 DNA follows: TGTGCCAGCAGTTTCGTCTACGATGGCTACACCTTC.